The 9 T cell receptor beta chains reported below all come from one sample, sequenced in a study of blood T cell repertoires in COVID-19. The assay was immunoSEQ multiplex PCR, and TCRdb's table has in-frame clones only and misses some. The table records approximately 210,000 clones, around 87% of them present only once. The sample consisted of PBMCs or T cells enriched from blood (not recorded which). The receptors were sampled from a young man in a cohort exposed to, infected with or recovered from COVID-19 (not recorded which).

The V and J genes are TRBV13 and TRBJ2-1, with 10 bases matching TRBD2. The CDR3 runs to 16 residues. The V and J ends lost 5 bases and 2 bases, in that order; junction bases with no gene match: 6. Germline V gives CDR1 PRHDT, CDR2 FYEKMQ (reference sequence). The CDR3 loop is CASSVRAGGPYNEQFF. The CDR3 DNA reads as TGTGCCAGCAGCGTTAGAGCGGGAGGGCCCTACAATGAGCAGTTCTTC.

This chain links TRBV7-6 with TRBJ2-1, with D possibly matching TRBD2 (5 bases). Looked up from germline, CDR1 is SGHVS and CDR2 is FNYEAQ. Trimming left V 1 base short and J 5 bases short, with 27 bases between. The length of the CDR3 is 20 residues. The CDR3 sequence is CASSLELGIAPGLGNNEQFF. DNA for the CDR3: TGTGCCAGCAGCTTAGAGCTCGGCATAGCGCCTGGCCTCGGGAACAATGAGCAGTTCTTC.

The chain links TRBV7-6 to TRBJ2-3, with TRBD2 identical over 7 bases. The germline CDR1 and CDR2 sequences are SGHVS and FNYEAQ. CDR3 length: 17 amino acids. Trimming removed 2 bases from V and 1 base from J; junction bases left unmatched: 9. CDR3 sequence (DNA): TGTGCCAGCAGCTTACTTGCTGCTAGCGGAGGCACAGATACGCAGTATTTT. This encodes CASSLLAASGGTDTQYF.

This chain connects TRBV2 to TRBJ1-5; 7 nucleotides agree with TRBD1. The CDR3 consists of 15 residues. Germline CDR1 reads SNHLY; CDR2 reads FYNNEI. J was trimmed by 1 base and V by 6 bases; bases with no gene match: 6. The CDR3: CASRDRAVSNQPQHF. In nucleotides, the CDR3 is TGTGCCAGCAGAGACAGGGCCGTCAGCAATCAGCCCCAGCATTTT.

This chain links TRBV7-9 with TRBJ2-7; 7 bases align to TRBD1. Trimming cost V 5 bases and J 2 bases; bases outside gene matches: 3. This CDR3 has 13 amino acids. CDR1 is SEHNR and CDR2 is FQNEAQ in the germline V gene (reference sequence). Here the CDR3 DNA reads TGTGCCAGCAGCCTACAGGGGACCTACGAGCAGTACTTC. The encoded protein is CASSLQGTYEQYF.

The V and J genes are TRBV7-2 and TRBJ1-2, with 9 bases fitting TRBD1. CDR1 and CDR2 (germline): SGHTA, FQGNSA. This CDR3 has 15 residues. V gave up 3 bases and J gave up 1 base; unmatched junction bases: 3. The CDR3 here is CASSFRTGDNYGYTF. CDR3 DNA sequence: TGTGCCAGCAGCTTCCGGACAGGGGATAACTATGGCTACACCTTC.

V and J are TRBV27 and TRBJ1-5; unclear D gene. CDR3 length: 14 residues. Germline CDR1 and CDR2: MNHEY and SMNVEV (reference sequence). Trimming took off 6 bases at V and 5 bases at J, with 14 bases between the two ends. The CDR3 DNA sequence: TGTGCCAGCAGAGAGACTAGCCCAGATCAGCCCCAGCATTTT. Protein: CASRETSPDQPQHF.

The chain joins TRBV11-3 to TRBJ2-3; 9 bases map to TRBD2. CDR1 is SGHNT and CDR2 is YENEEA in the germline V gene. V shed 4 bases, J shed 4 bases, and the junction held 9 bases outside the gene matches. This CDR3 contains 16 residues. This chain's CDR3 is CASSSPSGELADTQYF. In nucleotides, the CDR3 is TGTGCCAGCAGCTCCCCTAGCGGGGAGCTAGCAGATACGCAGTATTTT.

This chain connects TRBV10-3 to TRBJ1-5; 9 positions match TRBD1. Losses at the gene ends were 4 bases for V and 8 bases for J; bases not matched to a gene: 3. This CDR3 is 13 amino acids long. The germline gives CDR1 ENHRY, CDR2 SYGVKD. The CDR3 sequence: CAISGQGGEPQHF. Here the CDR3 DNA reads TGTGCCATCAGTGGACAGGGGGGAGAGCCCCAGCATTTT.